These 26 T cell receptor beta chains were all obtained from the same sample, sequenced in a study of blood T cells in healthy people across ages. Using a J-beta primer mix together with a sample-barcoded 5' primer, a second PCR was run for roughly 6 to 11 cycles. A single record per CDR3 protein comes from TCRdb applying MiXCR to the 5' RACE reads. This table has a few hundred thousand distinct CDR3 sequences, approximately 30% appearing once. Sequences were obtained from blood. These receptors originate from a woman in her seventies in good health.

The V gene is TRBV29-1, the J gene TRBJ2-3, with 7 bases identical to TRBD1. Trimming removed 6 bases from V and 2 bases from J; junction bases left unmatched: 5. CDR1 is SQVTM and CDR2 is ANQGSEA in the germline V gene. This CDR3 comprises 13 residues. CDR3 bases: TGCAGCGTGGGACAGCAACTCACAGATACGCAGTATTTT. Its translation is CSVGQQLTDTQYF.

This clonotype was picked up a small number of times. V gene TRBV6-5 combines with J gene TRBJ1-3, with no clear D. Germline loops: CDR1 MNHEY, CDR2 SVGAGI. This CDR3 region has 16 residues. V lost 0 bases, J lost 0 bases, and 9 bases lay in between. The CDR3 reads CASSYSARPSGNTIYF. DNA of the CDR3: TGTGCCAGCAGTTACTCTGCCAGGCCCTCTGGAAACACCATATATTTT.

This rearrangement joins TRBV5-1 to TRBJ1-4; D gene unclear. Germline V lookup: CDR1 SGHRS, CDR2 YFSETQ. V shed 1 base and J shed 3 bases, with 7 bases lying between them. The CDR3 contains 14 residues. Written as DNA, the CDR3 is TGCGCCAGCAGCTTGAAGGGTCCTAATGAAAAACTGTTTTTT. Translated, it gives CASSLKGPNEKLFF.

This chain connects TRBV3-1 to TRBJ1-5; no reliable D call. Germline CDR1 reads LGHDT; CDR2 reads YNNKEL (reference sequence). V lost 2 bases and J lost 3, with 8 bases in between. This CDR3 is built from 14 residues. The CDR3 sequence: CASSQSAINQPQHF. CDR3 sequence (DNA): TGTGCCAGCAGCCAAAGTGCAATCAATCAGCCCCAGCATTTT. Full variable domain (rest looked up from reference TRBV3-1 and TRBJ1-5): DTAVSQTPKYLVTQMGNDKSIKCEQNLGHDTMYWYKQDSKKFLKIMFSYNNKELIINETVPNRFSPKSPDKAHLNLHINSLELGDSAVYFCASSQSAINQPQHFGDGTRLSIL.

The V and J genes are TRBV5-1 and TRBJ1-4; a possible D gene is TRBD1 (5 bases). Per germline, CDR1 SGHRS and CDR2 YFSETQ. This CDR3 spans 13 amino acids. Trimming pared 9 bases from V and 7 bases from J, leaving 16 bases between. CDR3 residues: CANLLGQGEKLFF. The CDR3 DNA sequence: TGCGCCAACCTTCTCGGGCAGGGTGAAAAACTGTTTTTT.

The chain links TRBV4-2 to TRBJ1-2; D is undetermined. Germline V gene sequence: CDR1 LGHNA, CDR2 YNFKEQ. The CDR3 extends over 13 amino acids. Trimming left V 1 base short and J 8 bases short, with 11 bases between. The DNA for the CDR3 is TGTGCCAGCAGCCAAGCCCTCCTGGGAGGCTACACCTTC. This codes for CASSQALLGGYTF.

This clonotype was seen a few times. The chain recombines TRBV12-3 or TRBV12-4 with TRBJ2-2; possibly TRBD1 or TRBD2 for D (5 bases each). There are 16 residues in the CDR3. The V and J ends lost 3 bases and 1 base respectively, with 12 bases between them. Written as DNA, the CDR3 is TGTGCCAGCAGTTTGGGGGATGGGCTGAACACCGGGGAGCTGTTTTTT. The encoded protein is CASSLGDGLNTGELFF.

This clonotype is judged medium-sized. J is TRBJ2-5 and V is TRBV25-1; D might be TRBD2 (6 bases). CDR1 is MGHDK and CDR2 is SYGVNS in the germline V gene. Deletions cut 4 bases from V and 1 base from J, with 7 bases between. There are 13 residues in the CDR3. The CDR3 DNA is TGTGCCAGCAGTGCCGGGGGCCAAGAGACCCAGTACTTC. Amino acid sequence: CASSAGGQETQYF.

The V and J genes are TRBV4-1 and TRBJ1-4; TRBD1 agrees at 8 bases. Trimming removed 1 base from V and 5 bases from J; junction bases left unmatched: 12. The CDR3 covers 18 residues. The germline V gene encodes CDR1 MGHRA and CDR2 YSYEKL. For the CDR3, the DNA is TGCGCCAGCAGCCAAGGCCCCCAGGGATGGACAGGGAATGAAAAACTGTTTTTT. Its translation is CASSQGPQGWTGNEKLFF.

Only a few counts were recorded for this clonotype. The gene calls are TRBV7-2 and TRBJ1-4; the D is unclear. CDR1 and CDR2 from the germline V gene are SGHTA and FQGNSA. The CDR3 runs 16 residues. Trimming shortened V by 1 base and J by 3 bases, and 12 bases separated the two germline ends. The CDR3 sequence is CASSLGPTGPNEKLFF. The CDR3 DNA is TGTGCCAGCAGCTTAGGCCCCACCGGCCCTAATGAAAAACTGTTTTTT.

As concerns this clonotype: A much bigger clone sits one base away, suggesting this may be a read error. This sequence joins TRBV11-2 and TRBJ2-7, with no clear D. The tail of the sequence fits TRBJ2-5 better, so the J call may be wrong. Germline V gene data show CDR1 as SGHAT and CDR2 as FQNNGV. There are 12 residues in the CDR3. The CDR3 region is CASGLMVETQYF. CDR3 DNA: TGTGCCAGCGGCTTGATGGTGGAGACCCAGTACTTC.

This clonotype showed up just a few times. The CDR3: CSASWRDRGLLEDNEQFF. The DNA of the CDR3 is TGCAGTGCTAGCTGGCGGGACAGGGGGCTACTAGAGGACAATGAGCAGTTCTTC. The V call is TRBV20-1, the J call TRBJ2-5, with 12 bases that match TRBD1. The J call may be mistaken, given a closer DNA end match to TRBJ2-1. The CDR3 is 18 residues long. CDR1 and CDR2 from the germline V gene are DFQATT and SNEGSKA (reference sequence).

This chain joins TRBV6-2 or TRBV6-3 and TRBJ1-1; TRBD1 agrees at 7 bases. Germline V lookup: CDR1 MNHEY, CDR2 SVGEGT. CDR3 length: 14 residues. V was pared by 2 bases and J by 6 bases, with 6 bases of the junction left unmatched. The CDR3 DNA sequence: TGTGCCAGCAGTTACGCGACCGACAGGGCTGAAGCTTTCTTT. This translates into CASSYATDRAEAFF.

The rearrangement links TRBV5-1 to TRBJ2-7, with D perhaps TRBD1 (6 bases). The V gene lost 4 bases and the J gene lost 2 bases, with 10 bases spanning the gap. The length of the CDR3 is 13 residues. Germline values: CDR1 SGHRS, CDR2 YFSETQ. The CDR3 coding sequence is TGCGCCAGCAGCACGACAGGTACCTACGAGCAGTACTTC. It yields the protein CASSTTGTYEQYF.

This clonotype was observed a few times. The V and J genes are TRBV29-1 and TRBJ1-4, with D perhaps matching TRBD1 (6 bases). CDR3 size: 13 residues. Per germline, CDR1 SQVTM and CDR2 ANQGSEA. Trimming took 6 bases from V and 3 from J, leaving 11 bases between them. CDR3 region: CSVQQGPNEKLFF. The DNA of the CDR3 is TGCAGCGTACAACAGGGTCCTAATGAAAAACTGTTTTTT. The whole variable domain, filled in from reference TRBV29-1 and TRBJ1-4, reads SAVISQKPSRDICQRGTSLTIQCQVDSQVTMMFWYRQQPGQSLTLIATANQGSEATYESGFVIDKFPISRPNLTFSTLTVSNMSPEDSSIYLCSVQQGPNEKLFFGSGTQLSVL.

The sample holds many counts of this clonotype. The V and J genes are TRBV5-1 and TRBJ2-1; 12 bases line up with TRBD2. The CDR3 is 16 amino acids. CDR1 and CDR2 from the germline V gene are SGHRS and YFSETQ. With 4 bases clipped from V and 4 bases from J, the junction kept 6 bases outside the gene matches. The CDR3 protein is CASSPSGGARYNEQFF. Here the CDR3 DNA reads TGCGCCAGCAGCCCTAGCGGGGGGGCCCGGTACAATGAGCAGTTCTTC.

The J gene is TRBJ1-2, the V gene TRBV9; D is unresolved. The V gene's germline CDR1 is SGDLS and CDR2 YYNGEE. This CDR3 has 14 residues. The ends were cut back, 3 bases at V and 4 bases at J, with 13 bases in the middle. CDR3 sequence reads: CASSAWTESYGYTF. The DNA of the CDR3 is TGTGCCAGCAGCGCCTGGACGGAGAGCTATGGCTACACCTTC. The full variable domain, in which reference TRBV9 and TRBJ1-2 provide the parts outside the CDR3, is DSGVTQTPKHLITATGQRVTLRCSPRSGDLSVYWYQQSLDQGLQFLIQYYNGEERAKGNILERFSAQQFPDLHSELNLSSLELGDSALYFCASSAWTESYGYTFGSGTRLTVV.

In this sample, this clonotype turned up a few times. The chain is built from TRBV20-1 and TRBJ1-1; a weak D match, TRBD1 (5 bases). CDR1 DFQATT and CDR2 SNEGSKA come from the germline V gene (reference sequence). CDR3 length: 13 amino acids. The V end lost 5 bases, the J end lost 6 bases, and 16 bases lay between the germline ends. The CDR3 is CSASVFRGAEAFF. For the CDR3, the DNA is TGCAGTGCTTCCGTATTTCGGGGGGCTGAAGCTTTCTTT.

This clonotype turned up a few times. The chain recombines TRBV12-3 or TRBV12-4 with TRBJ1-4; 9 bases align to TRBD1. There are 13 residues in the CDR3. V trimming: 8 bases; J trimming: 8 bases; junction bases outside the gene matches: 6. The CDR3 DNA follows: TGTGCCAGCTCCCGGACAGGGGAAGAAAAACTGTTTTTT. Protein product: CASSRTGEEKLFF.

This clonotype appeared a few times. Possible read error: a much larger clone is one base away. CDR3 loop: CAISDQQGARNYEQCF. For the CDR3, the DNA is TGTGCCATCAGTGATCAACAGGGGGCCCGTAACTACGAGCAGTGCTTC. This chain joins TRBV10-3 and TRBJ2-7; 9 bases are a match to TRBD1. The CDR3 is 16 amino acids. Germline values: CDR1 ENHRY, CDR2 SYGVKD.

This clonotype was seen more than once but under ten times. This chain links TRBV6-2 or TRBV6-3 with TRBJ1-5; D gene uncertain. The ends were cut back, 4 bases at V and 1 base at J, with 14 bases in the middle. This CDR3 comprises 16 residues. CDR1 and CDR2 from the germline V gene are MNHEY and SVGEGT. The CDR3 protein is CASSFSPAGSNQPQHF. For the CDR3, the DNA is TGTGCCAGCAGTTTCAGCCCTGCTGGCAGCAATCAGCCCCAGCATTTT.

This clonotype was counted many times. The V and J genes are TRBV2 and TRBJ1-6; D gene uncertain. Germline V gives CDR1 SNHLY, CDR2 FYNNEI. With 1 base removed from V and 6 bases from J, the gap between germline ends came to 4 bases. This CDR3 contains 13 residues. CDR3 nucleotide sequence: TGTGCCAGCAGTGAAGAAACTAATTCACCCCTCCACTTT. It specifies CASSEETNSPLHF.

This clonotype was picked up a small number of times. At one end the junction does not follow the germline gene, possibly because of a read error. This rearrangement joins TRBV7-3 to TRBJ2-5; 9 nucleotides align to TRBD1. The germline V gene encodes CDR1 SGHTA and CDR2 FQGTGA. CDR3 length: 13 amino acids. CDR3 sequence reads: CTSSSQRQGAQYF. The CDR3 DNA sequence: TGTACCAGCAGCTCTCAACGACAGGGGGCCCAGTACTTC.

This clonotype was seen a handful of times. The genes are TRBV6-5 and TRBJ1-2; D might be TRBD1 (5 bases). Germline V lookup: CDR1 MNHEY, CDR2 SVGAGI. The CDR3 consists of 15 residues. V shed 4 bases and J shed 8 bases, with 20 bases lying between them. CDR3 loop: CASSCSSLTAGGYTF. CDR3 DNA sequence: TGTGCCAGCAGTTGCTCGAGTTTGACAGCCGGAGGCTACACCTTC.

The chain employs TRBV29-1 and TRBJ2-1, with D tentatively TRBD1 or TRBD2 (5 bases each). With 5 bases removed from V and 8 bases from J, the gap between germline ends came to 16 bases. The germline V gene encodes CDR1 SQVTM and CDR2 ANQGSEA. The CDR3 is 13 amino acids. CDR3 nucleotide sequence: TGCAGCGTTTTTCCCCCGGTGGGGGATGAGCAGTTCTTC. Protein: CSVFPPVGDEQFF.

The genes are TRBV12-3 or TRBV12-4 and TRBJ2-1; a possible D gene is TRBD2 (6 bases). The CDR3 has 13 amino acids. Deletions cut 0 bases from V and 7 bases from J, with 7 bases between. CDR3 DNA sequence: TGTGCCAGCAGTTTAGCGGAGGGGAATGAGCAGTTCTTC. Its translation: CASSLAEGNEQFF.